This TCR beta chain was identified during a study of tumor and adjacent non-tumor tissue in lung cancer. Findings and limits, study-wide: Normal lung showed higher cumulative top 100 clone frequency than tumor.

The library came from three nested PCR rounds adapted from ARM-PCR protocols. TCRdb reprocessed the multiplex PCR reads with MiXCR, giving one entry per CDR3 protein. The sample has 35,000 to 55,000 distinct CDR3 sequences, roughly 60% seen once; the top ten hold over 40%. No cell sorting was done before RNA was extracted from the tissue. Distant lung tissue was collected more than 3 cm away from the tumor edge. Donors were chemotherapy-naive, newly diagnosed lung cancer surgical patients in China, August–late 2014. The CDR3 extends over 16 amino acids. Looked up from germline, CDR1 is LGHNA and CDR2 is YNFKEQ. A word on this clonotype: Its antigen remains unidentified. Possible read error: a much larger clone is one base away.

The chain uses TRBV4-2 and TRBJ2-1; D remains unclear. The specimen was distant non-tumor lung tissue. The clonotype was recovered from a man aged 45-65 years with non-small cell lung cancer. CDR3 nucleotide sequence: TGTGCCAGCAGCCAAGCTATGGTCCTATCCTACAATGAGCGGTTCTTC. It is translated as CASSQAMVLSYNERFF.